This T cell receptor beta chain is from a study of glioma-infiltrating T cells. The CDR3 has 13 amino acids. CDR1 and CDR2 (germline): MNHNY, SVGAGI (reference sequence). To note about this clonotype: Its antigen is undetermined. The CDR3 does not close with the conserved phenylalanine or tryptophan, likely indicating a read error.

The iRepertoire nested amplicon-rescue multiplex PCR amplified TCR alpha and beta CDR3s from RNA. Tissue mRNA or PBMC total RNA, roughly 90-450 ng, went into one-step reverse transcription and amplification. TCRdb redid the calling of the multiplex PCR reads with MiXCR, one entry per CDR3 protein. This sample carries around 93,000 distinct CDR3 sequences, about 40% of them seen once, and the ten largest clones take around two fifths. Study outcomes and limitations: CDR3 overlap between tissue and blood was very small.

The rearrangement uses TRBV6-6 and TRBJ2-7, with 7 bases fitting TRBD1. The sequenced sample was glioma tissue, nonneoplastic brain tissue, or PBMCs (not recorded which). The origin of this receptor is a human donor with low-grade glioma or glioblastoma, undergoing nonglioma brain surgery, or in good health (not recorded which). The CDR3 is CVSSYGTAYEQYL. The DNA of the CDR3 is TGTGTTAGCAGTTACGGGACAGCCTACGAGCAGTACCTC.